The text below deals with one T cell receptor (beta chain). The data were taken from a study of technical replicates of blood from a few donors. This table comes from immunoSEQ multiplex PCR, and its TCRdb copy is limited to in-frame clones, with some not included. The table shows 100,000 or so clones, with approximately 94% occurring only once. Germline values: CDR1 ENHRY, CDR2 SYGVKD. CDR3 length: 14 amino acids. V lost 3 bases and J lost 5, with 11 bases in between. Sequenced material: T cells isolated from PBMCs. The chain is built from TRBV10-3 and TRBJ1-5, with D maybe TRBD1 (5 bases). The sequence was obtained from a human donor in good health. CDR3 in DNA: TGTGCCATCAGTGAATTGGGAGGGGATCAGCCCCAGCATTTT. Its translation is CAISELGGDQPQHF.